The 16 T cell receptor beta chains reported below all come from one sample, sequenced in a study of T cells in women clearing cervical HPV infection. This table comes from immunoSEQ multiplex PCR, and its TCRdb copy is limited to in-frame clones, with some not included. This sample contains some 39,000 clones. The sample taken for sequencing was blood buffy coat. The receptor set was obtained from a woman aged 18-70 years with a cervical HPV16 infection that either progressed to CIN3+ or cleared (not recorded which).

Turning to this clone: Sequencing ends 3 residues short of the CDR3 end; the germline J gene provides the rest. The chain carries TRBV20-1 and TRBJ2-7, with a tentative D call TRBD2 (7 bases). Germline CDR1 DFQATT, CDR2 SNEGSKA (reference sequence). The CDR3 extends over 13 amino acids. V lost 3 bases and J lost 5, with 14 bases in between. The chain's CDR3 is CSARGGAGDEQYF. The sequenced CDR3 bases are TGCAGTGCTAGGGGGGGGGCTGGTGACGAG.

Turning to this clone: The read finishes 3 residues shy of the CDR3 end, and the germline J gene is used to complete it. The chain links TRBV12-3 or TRBV12-4 to TRBJ2-7; D is unclear. This CDR3 is built from 14 residues. V was trimmed by 1 base and J by 1 base, leaving 8 bases between them. CDR3 in amino acids: CASSLGYQSYEQYF. CDR3 bases read: TGTGCCAGCAGTTTAGGCTATCAATCCTACGAG.

On this clone: The read stops 3 residues short of the end of the CDR3; the missing end is completed from the germline J gene. This chain uses TRBV5-1 with TRBJ1-1, with a possible D match to TRBD1 (5 bases). The CDR3 spans 14 residues. Per germline, CDR1 SGHRS and CDR2 YFSETQ. V lost 0 bases and J 7 bases, leaving 13 bases between the germline ends. Incomplete CDR3 DNA: TGCGCCAGCAGCTTGGCCGGATTAGACAGTGAA. This encodes CASSLAGLDSE. The full CDR3 reads CASSLAGLDSEAFF.

As regards this clone: From the germline J gene comes the end of the CDR3, since the read stops 3 residues before it. This chain joins TRBV7-6 and TRBJ1-6; maybe TRBD1 (6 bases). Germline CDR1 reads SGHVS; CDR2 reads FNYEAQ. The CDR3 contains 16 residues. Deletions cut 5 bases from V and 7 bases from J, with 18 bases between. Incomplete CDR3 DNA: TGTGCCAGCAGCCTCGATTACAGGGCTCGAAATTCACCC. Translated, it gives CASSLDYRARNSP. The full CDR3 is CASSLDYRARNSPLHF.

As regards this clone: Read sequence stops 3 residues before the CDR3 end, and the germline J gene provides the missing end. This rearrangement joins TRBV28 to TRBJ2-3; 7 bases align to TRBD2. This CDR3 is 13 amino acids long. Germline assignment: CDR1 MDHEN and CDR2 SYDVKM. The junction had 7 bases not matched to a gene; V was cut back by 7 bases and J by 6 bases. CDR3 in amino acids: CASTLGGEDTQYF. The CDR3 bases that were read are TGTGCCAGCACCCTGGGGGGGGAGGATACG. Full variable domain (outside the CDR3, taken from reference TRBV28 and TRBJ2-3): DVKVTQSSRYLVKRTGEKVFLECVQDMDHENMFWYRQDPGLGLRLIYFSYDVKMKEKGDIPEGYSVSREKKERFSLILESASTNQTSMYLCASTLGGEDTQYFGPGTRLTVL.

Concerning this clone: Read coverage stops 3 residues before the CDR3 terminus; the germline J gene supplies the remainder. The chain carries TRBV28 and TRBJ1-1; D gene ambiguous. V lost 4 bases, J lost 1 base, and 7 bases lay in between. Germline V gene data show CDR1 as MDHEN and CDR2 as SYDVKM. The CDR3 is 13 amino acids. The CDR3 loop reads CASSYRGNTEAFF. The DNA read from the CDR3 is TGTGCCAGCAGTTACCGGGGGAACACTGAA.

Remarks on this clone: One end of the junction does not line up with germline, which may come from a read error. The CDR3 end is not reached by the read, which stops 3 residues before it; the germline J gene fills it in. This sequence joins TRBV7-2 and TRBJ1-1, with D uncertain. Germline V lookup: CDR1 SGHTA, CDR2 FQGNSA. The CDR3 has 13 amino acids. The CDR3 reads CASRYRKNTDAFF. The part of the CDR3 DNA that was read is TGTGCCAGCAGGTACAGAAAGAACACTGAC.

Regarding this clone: Coverage ceases 3 residues before the CDR3 finishes, and the germline J gene fills in the end. The chain couples TRBV19 to TRBJ1-2, with a tentative D call TRBD1 (5 bases). The CDR3 has 13 amino acids. Germline V gene data show CDR1 as LNHDA and CDR2 as SQIVND (reference sequence). Partial CDR3 DNA: TGTGCCAGTAGTGTCACAGGCTCCTACGAC. It is translated as CASSVTGSYD. The CDR3 as a whole reads CASSVTGSYDYTF.

In the case of this clone: The missing CDR3 end, 3 residues past where the read stops, is filled in from the germline J gene. The rearrangement uses TRBV28 and TRBJ1-1; perhaps TRBD1 as D (6 bases). Trimming cost V 8 bases and J 3 bases, with 13 bases left between them. The germline V gene encodes CDR1 MDHEN and CDR2 SYDVKM. The CDR3 is 13 amino acids. The DNA read from the CDR3 is TGTGCCAGCCGGGACAAGGGAGACACTGAA. It translates to CASRDKGDTE. The complete CDR3 protein is CASRDKGDTEAFF.

With regard to this clone: The read ends 3 residues shy of where the CDR3 ends; the end is completed using the germline J gene. J is TRBJ2-1 and V is TRBV14, with no clear D. Trimming stripped 3 bases from V and 7 bases from J, with 13 bases between. Germline lookup yields CDR1 SGHDN and CDR2 FVKESK. This CDR3 comprises 14 residues. CDR3 sequence: CASSQNQAWNEQFF. CDR3 DNA, as far as it was read: TGTGCCAGCAGCCAGAACCAAGCGTGGAATGAG.

The CDR3 DNA, read in part, is TGTGCCAGCGGCAGGGAGATGAACACTGAA. Translation: CASGREMNTE. The full CDR3 sequence reads CASGREMNTEAFF. The chain is built from TRBV7-3 and TRBJ1-1; tentative D call: TRBD1 (5 bases). The CDR3 end is not reached by the read, which stops 3 residues before it; the germline J gene fills it in. The germline V gene encodes CDR1 SGHTA and CDR2 FQGTGA. The ends were cut back, 8 bases at V and 0 bases at J, with 10 bases in the middle. This CDR3 has 13 amino acids.

For this clone: The CDR3 end is not reached by the read, which stops 3 residues before it; the germline J gene fills it in. The chain couples TRBV6-4 to TRBJ2-7; maybe TRBD2 (6 bases). Trimming removed 5 bases from V and 3 bases from J, with 14 bases in between. This CDR3 spans 14 amino acids. CDR1 is MRHNA and CDR2 is SNTAGT in the germline V gene. The CDR3 bases that were read are TGTGCCAGCAGTCCAGATGCGGGGTACTACGAG. This gives the protein CASSPDAGYYE. The complete CDR3 reads CASSPDAGYYEQYF.

In the case of this clone: Sequencing ends 3 residues short of the CDR3 end; the germline J gene provides the rest. The chain combines TRBV20-1 with TRBJ2-5; D unresolved. The germline CDR1 and CDR2 sequences are DFQATT and SNEGSKA (reference sequence). This CDR3 contains 13 residues. V lost 1 base to trimming and J lost 1 base, with 7 bases between them. The sequenced part of the CDR3 DNA is TGCAGTGCTAGAGTCCACATCCAAGAGACC. It codes for CSARVHIQET. The full-length CDR3 reads as CSARVHIQETQYF.

A word on this clone: The CDR3 end falls 3 residues outside the read, so it is completed with the germline J gene. This chain uses TRBV5-1 with TRBJ1-2, with a possible D match to TRBD1 (5 bases). Germline-derived CDR1 and CDR2 are SGHRS and YFSETQ. V lost 3 bases and J lost 4, with 7 bases in between. The CDR3 is made up of 12 amino acids. The CDR3 protein is CASSWDSYGYTF. CDR3 DNA (partial): TGCGCCAGCAGCTGGGACTCCTATGGC. Based on the CDR3 plus reference TRBV5-1 and TRBJ1-2, the full variable domain is KAGVTQTPRYLIKTRGQQVTLSCSPISGHRSVSWYQQTPGQGLQFLFEYFSETQRNKGNFPGRFSGRQFSNSRSEMNVSTLELGDSALYLCASSWDSYGYTFGSGTRLTVV.

The covered CDR3 bases are TGTGCCAGTCAAAACGGACAGCTCAATGAC. It yields the protein CASQNGQLND. In full, the CDR3 reads CASQNGQLNDYTF. J is TRBJ1-2 and V is TRBV19; maybe TRBD1 (6 bases). Read sequence stops 3 residues before the CDR3 end, and the germline J gene provides the missing end. Germline V CDR1 and CDR2: LNHDA, SQIVND (reference sequence). The CDR3 extends over 13 amino acids.

On this clone itself: The read stops 3 residues short of the end of the CDR3; the missing end is completed from the germline J gene. The genes are TRBV5-1 and TRBJ1-2; 8 nucleotides line up with TRBD1. The length of the CDR3 is 14 residues. The V and J ends lost 4 bases and 6 bases, in that order; junction bases with no gene match: 8. The V gene's germline CDR1 is SGHRS and CDR2 YFSETQ. CDR3 DNA (partial): TGCGCCAGCAGCCTCGGACAGGGTAATAATGGC. Translated, it gives CASSLGQGNNG. The CDR3 reads in full as CASSLGQGNNGYTF.